This TCR beta chain derives from a study of blood T cell repertoires in COVID-19. Study-wide context: Donors in the United States, Italy and Spain gave samples during acute or convalescent COVID-19. The analysed material was cDNA or gDNA that came from T cells, B-cell-depleted T cells, or PBMCs.

Authors' processing steps: Amplification with reference gene primers provided the estimates of nucleated cell counts. Repertoires were generated with immunoSEQ multiplex PCR, while TCRdb's copy carries only in-frame clones and drops some. That table furnishes V, J and clone size, whereas the DNA furnished D and trimming. The repertoire holds some 120,000 clones, with about 85% as singletons. Trimming cost V 6 bases and J 0 bases; bases outside gene matches: 5. Germline CDR1 is SQVTM and CDR2 is ANQGSEA. This CDR3 region has 14 residues. Sequenced input: peripheral blood. The TCR sequence derives from a woman over 75 with acute or convalescent COVID-19. This rearrangement joins TRBV29-1 to TRBJ1-5; 7 bases match TRBD1. The CDR3: CSVATGNSNQPQHF. The CDR3 nucleotides are TGCAGCGTCGCGACAGGGAATAGCAATCAGCCCCAGCATTTT.